This T cell receptor (beta chain) was obtained from a study of blood T cell repertoires in COVID-19. Background on the study: The analysed material was cDNA or gDNA that came from T cells, B-cell-depleted T cells, or PBMCs.

There are 15 residues in the CDR3. Germline CDR1 reads LNHDA; CDR2 reads SQIVND (reference sequence). V lost 3 bases to trimming and J lost 7 bases, with 19 bases between them. Per the authors' pipeline: Estimation of nucleated cell counts was performed using reference gene primer amplification. Clones were sequenced by immunoSEQ multiplex PCR, and TCRdb holds only the in-frame ones, with some missing. V and J calls plus clone size are reproduced from that table; the DNA served to infer D and trimming. The data hold roughly 160,000 clones, with roughly 83% observed a single time. This TCR came from a woman aged 55-70 years with acute or convalescent COVID-19. The V gene is TRBV19, the J gene TRBJ2-7; weak D call: TRBD1 (6 bases). The sample taken for sequencing was peripheral blood. The CDR3 reads CASSISLGAQQEQYF. The CDR3 region has the DNA TGTGCCAGTAGTATCAGTCTGGGGGCGCAGCAAGAGCAGTACTTC.